A single sample is the source of the 12 T cell receptor beta chains below, sequenced in a study of radiotherapy plus CTLA-4 blockade in lung cancer. TCRdb's table, derived via immunoSEQ multiplex PCR, lists solely in-frame clones and lacks some. The sample records 25,000 to 35,000 clones, less than 75% being singletons. The source was peripheral blood, collected from a patient treated with radiotherapy plus ipilimumab. Every receptor here comes from a human donor with non-small cell lung cancer whose response to radiotherapy plus ipilimumab could not be evaluated.

The chain carries TRBV7-8 and TRBJ1-5; a possible D gene is TRBD1 (5 bases). Germline values: CDR1 SGHVS, CDR2 FQNEAQ. This CDR3 has 13 amino acids. Trimming removed 1 base at V and 11 bases at J, with 12 bases between. The CDR3 coding sequence is TGTGCCAGCAGCTTAGTCGGGAGGGGAGCCCAGCATTTT. It encodes CASSLVGRGAQHF. The full variable domain, completed using reference TRBV7-8 and TRBJ1-5, is GAGVSQSPRYKVAKRGQDVALRCDPISGHVSLFWYQQALGQGPEFLTYFQNEAQLDKSGLPSDRFFAERPEGSVSTLKIQRTQQEDSAVYLCASSLVGRGAQHFGDGTRLSIL.

The CDR3 DNA is TGTGCCAGCAGTTTACTGGGGCGGGAGGGCACCTACGAGCAGTACTTC. Translation: CASSLLGREGTYEQYF. The chain is built from TRBV6-5 and TRBJ2-7; 9 bases are a match to TRBD2. This CDR3 has 16 residues. V shed 4 bases, J shed 2 bases, and the junction held 9 bases outside the gene matches. Germline CDR1 is MNHEY and CDR2 is SVGAGI.

The chain employs TRBV5-6 and TRBJ2-7; 7 nucleotides agree with TRBD1. Trimming at V came to 3 bases and at J to 8 bases, leaving 8 bases not matched to a gene. The CDR3 totals 13 residues. Germline values: CDR1 SGHDT, CDR2 YYEEEE. DNA for the CDR3: TGTGCCAGCAGCTCTCCGGGACAGTCGAAGCAGTACTTC. Protein product: CASSSPGQSKQYF.

The chain uses TRBV18 and TRBJ2-2; 11 nucleotides line up with TRBD1. V lost 8 bases and J lost 2; bases outside the gene matches: 4. This CDR3 is built from 15 residues. CDR1 and CDR2 from the germline V gene are KGHSH and LQKENI. CDR3 coding DNA: TGTGCCAGCACAGGACAGGGGGCCAACACCGGGGAGCTGTTTTTT. Its protein is CASTGQGANTGELFF.

The genes are TRBV6-5 and TRBJ2-3; weak D call: TRBD1 (5 bases). V was cut by 5 bases and J by 6 bases, with 6 bases left in between. Germline loops: CDR1 MNHEY, CDR2 SVGAGI. The CDR3 sequence is 11 residues long. The chain's CDR3 is CASSPGDTQYF. CDR3 bases: TGTGCCAGCAGTCCAGGGGATACGCAGTATTTT.

The V and J genes are TRBV5-1 and TRBJ2-1; no firm D call. CDR3 length equals 14 residues. Trimming removed 2 bases at V and 0 bases at J, with 6 bases between. CDR1 and CDR2 from the germline V gene are SGHRS and YFSETQ. In DNA form, the CDR3 reads TGCGCCAGCAGCTTACGGTACTCCTACAATGAGCAGTTCTTC. Its protein product is CASSLRYSYNEQFF.

The gene calls are TRBV7-2 and TRBJ2-3, with TRBD1 identical over 7 bases. The CDR3 contains 14 residues. Germline loops: CDR1 SGHTA, CDR2 FQGNSA. With 3 bases clipped from V and 6 bases from J, the junction kept 6 bases outside the gene matches. DNA for the CDR3: TGTGCCAGCAGCTTCCAGACAGGGCCCGATACGCAGTATTTT. It is translated as CASSFQTGPDTQYF.

V usage is TRBV10-3 and J usage is TRBJ2-5; 12 positions agree with TRBD2. The germline V gene encodes CDR1 ENHRY and CDR2 SYGVKD. V was clipped by 2 bases and J by 3 bases; unmatched bases: 7. The CDR3 is 17 residues long. CDR3 in amino acids: CAISEVGTSGWKETQYF. CDR3 sequence (DNA): TGTGCCATCAGTGAGGTGGGGACTAGCGGGTGGAAAGAGACCCAGTACTTC.

This clone was detected only once. The chain couples TRBV7-6 to TRBJ2-1, with 8 bases matching TRBD2. The CDR3 spans 15 residues. Germline V gene data show CDR1 as SGHVS and CDR2 as FNYEAQ. Trimming cost V 5 bases and J 1 base; bases outside gene matches: 4. CDR3 residues: CASSQREMSYNEQFF. The CDR3 region has the DNA TGTGCCAGCAGCCAGCGGGAGATGTCCTACAATGAGCAGTTCTTC.

This clone was seen a few times. The chain couples TRBV27 to TRBJ2-3; tentative D call: TRBD1 (6 bases). The CDR3 sequence is 14 residues long. Deletions cut 4 bases from V and 1 base from J, with 9 bases between. Germline V gene sequence: CDR1 MNHEY, CDR2 SMNVEV (reference sequence). CDR3 protein: CASSSRTGTDTQYF. The CDR3 DNA is TGTGCCAGCAGTTCTCGGACAGGCACAGATACGCAGTATTTT.

The chain is built from TRBV28 and TRBJ2-3; 8 bases are a match to TRBD2. The length of the CDR3 is 13 residues. V lost 10 bases and J lost 3; bases outside the gene matches: 6. The germline V gene encodes CDR1 MDHEN and CDR2 SYDVKM. The CDR3: CAIFSGMTDTQYF. CDR3 in DNA: TGTGCCATCTTTAGCGGGATGACAGATACGCAGTATTTT.

This clone was observed a handful of times. The chain couples TRBV30 to TRBJ2-3; TRBD1 agrees at 7 bases. Germline values: CDR1 GTSNPN, CDR2 SVGIG (reference sequence). Trimming cost V 4 bases and J 2 bases; bases outside gene matches: 6. The CDR3 contains 14 residues. CDR3 loop: CAWNPTGSTDTQYF. The CDR3, as DNA: TGTGCCTGGAACCCGACAGGGTCCACAGATACGCAGTATTTT.